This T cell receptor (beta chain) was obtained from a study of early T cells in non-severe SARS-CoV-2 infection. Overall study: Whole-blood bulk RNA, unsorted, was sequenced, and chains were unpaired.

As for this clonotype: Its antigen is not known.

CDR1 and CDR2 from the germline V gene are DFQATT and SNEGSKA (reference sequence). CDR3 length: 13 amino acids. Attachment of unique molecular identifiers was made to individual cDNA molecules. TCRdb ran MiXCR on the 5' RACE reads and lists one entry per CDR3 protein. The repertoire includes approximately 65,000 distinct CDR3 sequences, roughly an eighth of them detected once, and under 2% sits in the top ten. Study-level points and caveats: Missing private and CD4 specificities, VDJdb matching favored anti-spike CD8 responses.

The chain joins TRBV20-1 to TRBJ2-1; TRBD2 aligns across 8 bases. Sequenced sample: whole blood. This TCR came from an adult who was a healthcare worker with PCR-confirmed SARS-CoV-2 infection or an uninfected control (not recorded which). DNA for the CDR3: TGCAGAGCTGTAGCGGGGCGATCCAATGAGCAGTTCTTC. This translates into CRAVAGRSNEQFF.